This T cell receptor beta chain was sequenced during a study of blood T cell repertoires in COVID-19. For the study at large: Samples came from the United States, Italy and Spain, spanning acute and convalescent COVID-19. Sample material is recorded as cDNA or gDNA derived from T cells, B-cell-depleted T cells, or PBMCs.

Method: immunoSEQ multiplex PCR; TCRdb's copy keeps in-frame clones and lacks some. The data contain some 61,000 clones, 75% to 90% of them seen just once; the ten biggest clones take up about 8%. V was pared by 5 bases and J by 0 bases, with 11 bases between. Per germline, CDR1 SEHNR and CDR2 FQNEAQ (reference sequence). The CDR3 has 14 residues. A word on this clone: Other DNA sequences in the same sample also yield this CDR3.

The receptor was derived from a young man with acute or convalescent COVID-19. This sequence joins TRBV7-9 and TRBJ2-7; D gene unclear. Sequencing input: peripheral blood. CDR3 amino acids: CASSPSGTSYEQYF. Here the CDR3 DNA reads TGTGCCAGCAGCCCATCGGGTACCTCCTACGAGCAGTACTTC.